A selection of T cell receptor beta chains follows, all from one sample in a study of CD8+ T cells in alopecia areata. Using immunoSEQ multiplex PCR, the repertoire was profiled, and TCRdb retains in-frame clones only, with some absent. The sample carries 85,000 to 95,000 clones, just over 70% recorded once. Material: CD8+ T cells sorted from blood, obtained between weeks 44 and 45, from a patient treated with tofacitinib. The receptors were sampled from a human donor with alopecia areata. CDR3s include the opening cysteine and the closing phenylalanine or tryptophan. The order of the fields is V gene, D gene, clone size, J gene, CDR3 DNA, CDR3 protein. D genes are given only for firm matches. Size tells how often a clone was seen (once, few, many) or the class of an expanded clone, and some rows leave it out.

V: TRBV28; D: TRBD1; size: -; J: TRBJ1-2; DNA: TGTGCCAGCAGTTTAGCGGGACAGGGACGCTATGGCTACACCTTC; CDR3: CASSLAGQGRYGYTF
V: TRBV30; D: -; size: -; J: TRBJ2-6; DNA: TGTGCCTGGTTACCCTCTGGGGCCAACGTCCTGACTTTC; CDR3: CAWLPSGANVLTF
V: TRBV29-1; D: -; size: -; J: TRBJ2-1; DNA: TGCAGCGTGGGGGGGGACTCGGGACAGGAGGCCTACAATGAGCAGTTCTTC; CDR3: CSVGGDSGQEAYNEQFF
V: TRBV15; D: -; size: -; J: TRBJ1-1; DNA: TGTGCCACCAGCGGATACAGATCGGGCACTGAAGCTTTCTTT; CDR3: CATSGYRSGTEAFF
V: TRBV13; D: TRBD2; size: -; J: TRBJ2-1; DNA: TGTGCCAGCAGCGACGGGGTAGCCGGGGGGAATGAGCAGTTCTTC; CDR3: CASSDGVAGGNEQFF
V: TRBV5-1; D: TRBD1; size: -; J: TRBJ1-2; DNA: TGCGCCAGCAGCTTGGAACCAGGGGGAGCTAACTATGGCTACACCTTC; CDR3: CASSLEPGGANYGYTF
V: TRBV27; D: -; size: -; J: TRBJ1-1; DNA: TGTGCCAGCAGTTTATCGGCGGGGAACACTGAAGCTTTCTTT; CDR3: CASSLSAGNTEAFF
V: TRBV5-4; D: -; size: -; J: TRBJ2-3; DNA: TGTGCCAGCAGCTTGGAGGGAGTACGCACAGATACGCAGTATTTT; CDR3: CASSLEGVRTDTQYF
V: TRBV6-5; D: TRBD1; size: -; J: TRBJ2-1; DNA: TGTGCCAGCAGTATTACAGGGGACAATGAGCAGTTCTTC; CDR3: CASSITGDNEQFF
V: TRBV27; D: -; size: few; J: TRBJ2-1; DNA: TGTGCCAGCAGCCTAGTGGGGGGTCGGGGACTCAACTCCTACAATGAGCAGTTCTTC; CDR3: CASSLVGGRGLNSYNEQFF
V: TRBV27; D: -; size: -; J: TRBJ2-1; DNA: TGTGCCAGCAGTCCGAATTACAATGAGCAGTTCTTC; CDR3: CASSPNYNEQFF
V: TRBV6-6; D: -; size: -; J: TRBJ1-1; DNA: TGTGCCACCGTACAAGGGACTGAAGCTTTCTTT; CDR3: CATVQGTEAFF
V: TRBV4-3; D: -; size: -; J: TRBJ2-7; DNA: TGCGCCAGCAGCCAAGATACGACAGGGAGGACAGGCGAGCAGTACTTC; CDR3: CASSQDTTGRTGEQYF
V: TRBV15; D: -; size: -; J: TRBJ1-2; DNA: TGTGCCACCAGCAGAGATCGGGGACTGGGCTATGGCTACACCTTC; CDR3: CATSRDRGLGYGYTF
V: TRBV7-7; D: -; size: -; J: TRBJ2-2; DNA: TGTGCCAGCGGTGACATATCGAACACCGGGGAGCTGTTTTTT; CDR3: CASGDISNTGELFF
V: TRBV29-1; D: -; size: -; J: TRBJ1-1; DNA: TGCAGCGTTGAGTTAGGCACTGAAGCTTTCTTT; CDR3: CSVELGTEAFF
V: TRBV4-3; D: -; size: -; J: TRBJ2-5; DNA: TGCGCCAGCAGCCAAGAAGCGGAAAGAGGGGAGACCCAGTACTTC; CDR3: CASSQEAERGETQYF
V: TRBV27; D: -; size: -; J: TRBJ1-2; DNA: TGTGCCAGCAGTCAAACGGGGGTTAACTATGGCTACACCTTC; CDR3: CASSQTGVNYGYTF
V: TRBV9; D: -; size: many; J: TRBJ1-1; DNA: TGTGCCAGCAGCGGTAGACAGGATAACACTGAAGCTTTCTTT; CDR3: CASSGRQDNTEAFF
V: TRBV6-5; D: -; size: -; J: TRBJ2-1; DNA: TGTGCCAGCAGTTACGTCGGGACTTTAAGCGATGAGCAGTTCTTC; CDR3: CASSYVGTLSDEQFF
V: TRBV25-1; D: -; size: -; J: TRBJ2-3; DNA: TGTGCCAGCAGTGAAGCCGTGGGGGGCGCGGGAGATACGCAGTATTTT; CDR3: CASSEAVGGAGDTQYF
V: TRBV30; D: -; size: -; J: TRBJ2-2; DNA: TGTGCCTGGAGTGAGGCCACCGGGGAGCTGTTTTTT; CDR3: CAWSEATGELFF
V: TRBV29-1; D: -; size: -; J: TRBJ2-5; DNA: TGCAGCGTTGAAGAGGGGAGAGAGACCCAGTACTTC; CDR3: CSVEEGRETQYF
V: TRBV7-2; D: -; size: -; J: TRBJ2-7; DNA: TGTGCCAGCAGCTCCGCGTACGAGCAGTACTTC; CDR3: CASSSAYEQYF
V: TRBV30; D: -; size: -; J: TRBJ1-6; DNA: TGTGCCTGGAAAGGAACCTCGAGCTCCTATAATTCACCCCTCCACTTT; CDR3: CAWKGTSSSYNSPLHF
V: TRBV5-6; D: -; size: -; J: TRBJ2-2; DNA: TGTGCCAGCAGCTTGTCACGCGGAACCGGGGAGCTGTTTTTT; CDR3: CASSLSRGTGELFF
V: TRBV10-3; D: -; size: few; J: TRBJ2-3; DNA: TGTGCCATCAGTGATTCGGAAACAGATACGCAGTATTTT; CDR3: CAISDSETDTQYF
V: TRBV11-2; D: -; size: -; J: TRBJ1-2; DNA: TGTGCCAGCAGCTTAGATGACAGCCATGGCTACACCTTC; CDR3: CASSLDDSHGYTF
V: TRBV13; D: TRBD1; size: -; J: TRBJ2-5; DNA: TGTGCCAGCAGCTCCCGGGACAGCCACCTCCAAGAGACCCAGTACTTC; CDR3: CASSSRDSHLQETQYF
V: TRBV30; D: TRBD1; size: -; J: TRBJ1-5; DNA: TGTGCCTGGAGTGCGGGACAGGGGAATCAGCCCCAGCATTTT; CDR3: CAWSAGQGNQPQHF
V: TRBV29-1; D: TRBD2; size: few; J: TRBJ2-4; DNA: TGCAGCGTCGCCGGGGGGGCGAGTAACATTCAGTACTTC; CDR3: CSVAGGASNIQYF
V: TRBV4-1; D: -; size: -; J: TRBJ2-7; DNA: TGCGCCAGCAGCCAAGAGCCCCGGGACCAAAGCTCCTACGAGCAGTACTTC; CDR3: CASSQEPRDQSSYEQYF
V: TRBV27; D: TRBD1; size: -; J: TRBJ1-5; DNA: TGTGCCAGCAGTTTATGGGGGACAGGGACCAATCAGCCCCAGCATTTT; CDR3: CASSLWGTGTNQPQHF
V: TRBV11-2; D: TRBD1; size: -; J: TRBJ1-4; DNA: TGTGCCAGCAGCATCCGGACAGGGGATTTTGGAGAAAAACTGTTTTTT; CDR3: CASSIRTGDFGEKLFF
V: TRBV6-5; D: -; size: -; J: TRBJ1-5; DNA: TGTGCCAGCAGTACTTCAGGGAATCAGCCCCAGCATTTT; CDR3: CASSTSGNQPQHF